This T cell receptor beta chain appears in the sequencing data of a study of cytomegalovirus exposure and HLA in healthy donors. Comment on this clone: Its antigen is as yet unknown.

General study points: An analysis was carried out later, and it reportedly showed fewer N-insertions in an Asian-associated ancestry cluster than the approximately 700-donor mean. Over 150 TCR beta chains were listed as cytomegalovirus-associated. Among CMV-associated TCR beta chains, most appeared HLA-restricted in a later analysis. Researchers reported in a later analysis that a missense DCLRE1C variant was tied to TCR beta V- and J-gene trimming.

Primers: 60 Vbeta forward and 13 Jbeta reverse. Method: immunoSEQ multiplex PCR; TCRdb's copy keeps in-frame clones and lacks some. In the table there are 200,000 or so clones, less than 90% of which are singletons. The sequence derives from a boy aged 5-17 years in good health and CMV-seronegative. Sequenced sample: PBMCs.

CDR3 nucleotide sequence: TGTGCCAGCAGGCAGGGGCAGGCCTATGGCTACACCTTC. This translates into CASRQGQAYGYTF. This chain links TRBV28 with TRBJ1-2; possible D gene TRBD1, 6 bases. The V end lost 6 bases, the J end lost 4 bases, and 12 bases lay between the germline ends. Per the germline V gene, CDR1 is MDHEN and CDR2 is SYDVKM. The CDR3 has 13 residues.